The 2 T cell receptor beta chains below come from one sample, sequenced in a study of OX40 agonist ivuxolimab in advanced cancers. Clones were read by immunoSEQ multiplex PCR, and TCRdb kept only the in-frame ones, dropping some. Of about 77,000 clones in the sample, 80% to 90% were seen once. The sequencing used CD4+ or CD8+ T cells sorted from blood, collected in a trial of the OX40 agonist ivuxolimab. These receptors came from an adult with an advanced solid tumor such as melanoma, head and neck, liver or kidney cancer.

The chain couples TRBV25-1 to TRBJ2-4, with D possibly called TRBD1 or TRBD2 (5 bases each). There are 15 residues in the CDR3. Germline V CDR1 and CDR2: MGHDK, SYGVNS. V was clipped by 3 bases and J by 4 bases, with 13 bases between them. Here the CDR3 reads CASSDPGDVKNIQYF. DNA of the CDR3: TGTGCCAGCAGTGATCCCGGGGACGTTAAAAACATTCAGTACTTC.

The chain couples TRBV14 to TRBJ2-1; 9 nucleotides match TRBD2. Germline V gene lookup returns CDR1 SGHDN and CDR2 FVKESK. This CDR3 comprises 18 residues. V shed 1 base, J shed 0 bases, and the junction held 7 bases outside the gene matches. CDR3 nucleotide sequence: TGTGCCAGCAGCCAAGGGCGGGGGGGCTTTATCTCCTACAATGAGCAGTTCTTC. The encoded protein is CASSQGRGGFISYNEQFF.